This T cell receptor beta chain was sequenced for a study of T cells in Graves' hyperthyroidism and ophthalmopathy. Study results and caveats: Most thyroid clonotypes expanded above 0.001 appeared in blood too. Before onset, by a median of about seven months, the model predicted ophthalmopathy.

Amplified regions were TCR beta CDR3 sequences from RNA transcripts. TCR CDR3 underwent first-round RT-PCR with the HTBI primer set. MiXCR was run by TCRdb on the multiplex PCR reads, yielding one entry per CDR3 protein. The data hold 300,000 or so distinct CDR3 sequences, with about 18% observed a single time. The PBMCs were taken from approximately 9.7 ml of fresh peripheral blood. CDR1 and CDR2 from the germline V gene are DFQATT and SNEGSKA (reference sequence). The CDR3 covers 12 residues. Trimming shortened V by 4 bases and J by 5 bases, and 12 bases separated the two germline ends. As concerns this clonotype: The target antigen is unknown.

J is TRBJ2-7 and V is TRBV20-1; unclear D gene. The TCR sequence derives from a woman aged 55-70 years with Graves' ophthalmopathy. The sequencing input was blood. The CDR3 loop is CSAMRSGNEQYF. The CDR3, as DNA: TGCAGTGCTATGCGGAGTGGAAACGAGCAGTACTTC.